Sequencing of this T cell receptor beta chain was carried out in a study of read filtering for tumor transcriptome and immune sequencing. Across the whole study: DNase treatment preceded whole-transcriptome library preparation.

This clonotype came up many times. Its antigen is still unknown. Findings and limits, study-wide: This fraction held mixed bone marrow immune cells after CD138-negative sorting.

From roughly 0.4 ug of RNA, a library with molecular barcoded alpha/delta and beta/gamma adaptors was made. TCRdb recomputed calls from the reads with MiXCR, one row per CDR3 protein. The repertoire has some 41,000 distinct CDR3 sequences, roughly 13% of them found once; the top ten carry more than 35%. The specimen sequenced was a population of CD138-negative cells sorted from bone marrow. The TCR comes from a donor at least 40 years old with multiple myeloma.

The CDR3 region has the DNA TGTGCCAGCAGCCAAGTCCCCCAGGCTAACTACGAGCAGTACTTC. The encoded protein is CASSQVPQANYEQYF. The chain is built from TRBV3-1 and TRBJ2-7; D unresolved. This CDR3 has 15 amino acids. V lost 1 base and J 3 bases, leaving 13 bases between the germline ends. CDR1 LGHDT and CDR2 YNNKEL come from the germline V gene (reference sequence).